Listed below are T cell receptor beta chains from one sample, sequenced in a study of cytomegalovirus exposure and HLA in healthy donors. The assay was immunoSEQ multiplex PCR, and TCRdb's table has in-frame clones only and misses some. The sample lists around 80,000 clones; around 76% were seen once. Material: PBMCs. Receptor source: a man aged 35 to 55 in good health and CMV-seronegative. Both conserved end residues are part of each CDR3.

J	V	CDR3
TRBJ2-5	TRBV7-9	CASSLGTSGMRQETQYF
TRBJ1-4	TRBV6-5	CASGAATNEKLFF
TRBJ2-6	TRBV6-4	CASSVTGNGANGLTF
TRBJ2-3	TRBV5-1	CASSLVPTGNTDTQYF
TRBJ1-6	TRBV18	CASSLRDTNSPLHF
TRBJ1-6	TRBV27	CASSLSIEYNSPLHF
TRBJ1-2	TRBV28	CASSTTKEGYTF
TRBJ2-5	TRBV28	CASTPGRQETQYF
TRBJ2-1	TRBV9	CASSVGPAGHSSYNEQFF
TRBJ2-7	TRBV7-9	CASSLGQGQGYEQYF
TRBJ2-3	TRBV15	CATAEKARAVDTQYF
TRBJ2-1	TRBV19	CASSPVFGSDEQFF
TRBJ1-5	TRBV19	CASSIITEGDQPQHF
TRBJ2-5	TRBV19	CASNAGFQETQYF
TRBJ1-1	TRBV5-1	CASSLGQTEAFF
TRBJ1-3	TRBV19	CASSINIRGFISGNTIYF
TRBJ2-2	TRBV7-6	CASSLRAGGGTGELFF
TRBJ2-5	TRBV6-1	CASSEADRVWETQYF
TRBJ2-1	TRBV18	CASSVEGRYNEQFF